The 16 T cell receptor beta chains reported below all come from one sample, sequenced in a study of siplizumab effects on memory and regulatory T cells. The table came from immunoSEQ multiplex PCR; TCRdb's copy has only in-frame clones and leaves some out. Found here are roughly 100,000 clones, around nine tenths of them singletons; the top ten hold 1% to 1.3%. Sequencing was carried out using CD4+ T cells sorted from blood. The receptor set was obtained from a human donor in good health.

The rearrangement links TRBV5-1 to TRBJ2-1; 7 bases fit TRBD1. The CDR3 runs 17 residues. V dropped 4 bases and J dropped 2; count of bases not matched to a gene: 12. CDR1 is SGHRS and CDR2 is YFSETQ in the germline V gene. This CDR3 reads CASSPVASGTAYNEQFF. CDR3 nucleotide sequence: TGCGCCAGCAGCCCCGTCGCTTCCGGGACAGCCTACAATGAGCAGTTCTTC.

This chain's CDR3 is CAWRDSSNQPQHF. The CDR3 DNA reads as TGTGCCTGGAGGGACAGTAGTAATCAGCCCCAGCATTTT. This chain connects TRBV30 to TRBJ1-5, with D tentatively TRBD1 (6 bases). The germline V gene has CDR1 GTSNPN and CDR2 SVGIG (reference sequence). The CDR3 runs 13 residues. Trimming took off 3 bases at V and 4 bases at J, with 10 bases between the two ends.

This chain uses TRBV11-2 with TRBJ1-2; D unresolved. The CDR3 covers 15 residues. V gave up 0 bases and J gave up 4 bases, with 12 bases separating them. Germline V gene lookup returns CDR1 SGHAT and CDR2 FQNNGV. In nucleotides, the CDR3 is TGTGCCAGCAGCTTAGATCGAGGGTTTAGCTATGGCTACACCTTC. This translates into CASSLDRGFSYGYTF.

The chain has TRBV28 and TRBJ2-3, with 12 bases lining up with TRBD2. CDR3 length equals 16 residues. Germline CDR1 MDHEN, CDR2 SYDVKM. The junction had 8 bases not matched to a gene; V was cut back by 5 bases and J by 5 bases. CDR3 nucleotides: TGTGCCAGCAGTCCCCGACTAGCGGGAGTCATAGATACGCAGTATTTT. It encodes CASSPRLAGVIDTQYF.

The chain recombines TRBV28 with TRBJ2-2, with TRBD2 matching 10 bases. Per germline, CDR1 MDHEN and CDR2 SYDVKM. The CDR3 consists of 16 residues. J gave up 6 bases and V 2 bases, and 6 bases lay outside the gene matches. The CDR3 nucleotides are TGTGCCAGCAGTTTACTAGCGGGAGATGGGGCCGGGGAGCTGTTTTTT. It codes for CASSLLAGDGAGELFF.

In this sample, this clone turned up once. This chain connects TRBV28 to TRBJ2-7; D call uncertain. Germline V gene lookup returns CDR1 MDHEN and CDR2 SYDVKM. V was shortened by 4 bases and J by 0 bases, with 13 bases between the two germline ends. This CDR3 region has 15 residues. CDR3 coding DNA: TGTGCCAGCAGTTCCCTAGGCGTAGGCTCCTACGAGCAGTACTTC. Protein product: CASSSLGVGSYEQYF.

The chain is built from TRBV10-3 and TRBJ2-5, with unresolved D. V was clipped by 3 bases and J by 3 bases, with 8 bases between them. Germline-derived CDR1 and CDR2 are ENHRY and SYGVKD. CDR3 length equals 13 residues. The DNA of the CDR3 is TGTGCCATCAGTGATACCCTAGAAGAGACCCAGTACTTC. Translation gives CAISDTLEETQYF.

This clone was seen only once. V usage is TRBV7-9 and J usage is TRBJ1-2, with TRBD1 matching 7 bases. The CDR3 length is 14 residues. J was trimmed by 7 bases and V by 1 base; bases with no gene match: 6. The germline V gene has CDR1 SEHNR and CDR2 FQNEAQ (reference sequence). The DNA of the CDR3 is TGTGCCAGCAGCTTAGAAGACAGGGTTGGTGGCTACACCTTC. This sequence encodes CASSLEDRVGGYTF.

This clone showed up just once. The chain links TRBV11-1 to TRBJ2-2; perhaps TRBD2 as D (5 bases). V gave up 5 bases and J gave up 7 bases, with 14 bases separating them. Germline V gene lookup returns CDR1 SGHAT and CDR2 FQDESV (reference sequence). The CDR3 sequence is 14 residues long. The CDR3 protein is CASSAGPEHGELFF. The CDR3 DNA reads TGTGCCAGCAGCGCGGGTCCAGAGCACGGGGAGCTGTTTTTT.

The CDR3 nucleotides read TGCGCCAGCAGCTTACGGGACAGCGCGAACACCGGGGAGCTGTTTTTT. Amino acid sequence: CASSLRDSANTGELFF. J is TRBJ2-2 and V is TRBV5-1, with 7 bases lining up with TRBD1. The CDR3 contains 16 residues. Germline V CDR1 and CDR2: SGHRS, YFSETQ. V was pared by 2 bases and J by 0 bases, with 4 bases of the junction left unmatched.

V gene TRBV11-3 combines with J gene TRBJ2-2; D is possibly TRBD1 (6 bases). Trimming shortened V by 0 bases and J by 6 bases, and 11 bases separated the two germline ends. The V gene's germline CDR1 is SGHNT and CDR2 YENEEA. The CDR3 extends over 15 amino acids. The CDR3 reads CASSLEGANAGELFF. The CDR3 DNA is TGTGCCAGCAGCTTAGAGGGGGCTAACGCCGGGGAGCTGTTTTTT. Filled out from reference TRBV11-3 and TRBJ2-2, the complete variable domain reads EAGVVQSPRYKIIEKKQPVAFWCNPISGHNTLYWYLQNLGQGPELLIRYENEEAVDDSQLPKDRFSAERLKGVDSTLKIQPAELGDSAVYLCASSLEGANAGELFFGEGSRLTVL.

The J gene is TRBJ2-1, the V gene TRBV19, with TRBD2 identical over 9 bases. Unmatched junction bases numbered 7, after V lost 7 bases and J lost 6 bases. The CDR3 sequence is 14 residues long. The germline V gene has CDR1 LNHDA and CDR2 SQIVND (reference sequence). The CDR3 protein is CASNPGLAPNEQFF. The CDR3, as DNA: TGTGCCAGTAATCCGGGACTAGCACCCAATGAGCAGTTCTTC.

The chain recombines TRBV4-2 with TRBJ2-2; D is unclear. V gave up 3 bases and J gave up 0 bases, with 11 bases separating them. CDR1 LGHNA and CDR2 YNFKEQ come from the germline V gene. The CDR3 covers 16 residues. The DNA for the CDR3 is TGTGCCAGCAGCCACGCGCGTACAACGAACACCGGGGAGCTGTTTTTT. Protein: CASSHARTTNTGELFF.

The V call is TRBV2, the J call TRBJ1-4, with D possibly TRBD1 on 6 matching bases. Germline V gene lookup returns CDR1 SNHLY and CDR2 FYNNEI. The CDR3 is made up of 15 amino acids. V was cut by 6 bases and J by 2 bases, with 13 bases left in between. The CDR3 sequence is CASSFQGITNEKLFF. DNA of the CDR3: TGTGCCAGCAGCTTTCAGGGGATCACTAATGAAAAACTGTTTTTT.

This chain links TRBV28 with TRBJ1-1; D is perhaps TRBD1 (5 bases). Trimming pared 5 bases from V and 3 bases from J, leaving 13 bases between. Germline values: CDR1 MDHEN, CDR2 SYDVKM. The CDR3 loop spans 14 amino acids. CDR3 sequence reads: CASSPPRVYTEAFF. DNA of the CDR3: TGTGCCAGCAGTCCCCCCAGGGTGTACACTGAAGCTTTCTTT.

The chain has TRBV11-2 and TRBJ2-3, with D possibly TRBD1 on 6 matching bases. Trimming removed 0 bases at V and 5 bases at J, with 6 bases between. The CDR3 loop spans 13 amino acids. Germline V lookup: CDR1 SGHAT, CDR2 FQNNGV. The CDR3 DNA sequence: TGTGCCAGCAGCTTAGACAGGGGAGATACGCAGTATTTT. It yields the protein CASSLDRGDTQYF. Full variable domain (missing parts from reference TRBV11-2 and TRBJ2-3): EAGVAQSPRYKIIEKRQSVAFWCNPISGHATLYWYQQILGQGPKLLIQFQNNGVVDDSQLPKDRFSAERLKGVDSTLKIQPAKLEDSAVYLCASSLDRGDTQYFGPGTRLTVL.